What follows describes a single TCR beta chain. The sample is drawn from a study of blood T cell repertoires in COVID-19. On the study more broadly: The origin of the acute and convalescent COVID-19 samples was the United States, Italy and Spain. PBMCs, B-cell-depleted T cells, or T cells provided the cDNA or gDNA that made up the material.

Looked up from germline, CDR1 is MNHNY and CDR2 is SVGAGI (reference sequence). The V and J ends lost 2 bases and 7 bases respectively, with 8 bases between them. The length of the CDR3 is 12 residues. Only in-frame clones appear in the TCRdb table, and some are missing; sequencing was by immunoSEQ multiplex PCR. The data hold about 190,000 clones, with 70% to 80% observed a single time. The clonotype originates from a woman aged 50 to 65 with acute or convalescent COVID-19. The material sequenced was peripheral blood. This rearrangement joins TRBV6-6 to TRBJ1-2; TRBD1 might be the D (5 bases). The CDR3, as DNA: TGTGCCAGCAGTTACCAGGGCGGTGGCTACACCTTC. It codes for CASSYQGGGYTF.